This TCR beta chain was sequenced during a study of shared clonotypes between healthy human individuals. Whole-study results and caveats: A limitation of the genetic and exposure-history diversity represented arose from few donors.

Points on this clone: The antigen remains undetermined.

At deep level, the assay was performed. Researchers sequenced unsorted PBMC DNA using ten immunoSEQ deep assay plates. The protocol was immunoSEQ multiplex PCR, while the TCRdb copy is restricted to in-frame clones and leaves out a portion. The table lists some 470,000 clones, 60% to 85% of them singletons. Donors were healthy HIV-negative adults without recently reported acute infections or vaccinations. Germline V gives CDR1 SEHNR, CDR2 FQNEAQ (reference sequence). This CDR3 contains 16 residues. Trimming removed 5 bases at V and 1 base at J, with 14 bases between. The sequenced material came from PBMCs. The gene calls are TRBV7-9 and TRBJ2-2; the D call may be TRBD1 or TRBD2 (6 bases each). The clonotype comes from a woman aged 40 to 50 in good health. Some clones in this sample may be carry-over from other donors' samples. Here the CDR3 reads CASSARGDQNTGELFF. DNA of the CDR3: TGTGCCAGCAGCGCGAGGGGGGACCAGAACACCGGGGAGCTGTTTTTT.